The 3 T cell receptor beta chains reported below all come from one sample, sequenced in a study of T-cell memory formation after mild COVID-19. TCRdb passed the 5' RACE reads through MiXCR, listing each CDR3 protein once. The table includes approximately 270,000 distinct CDR3 sequences, around 15% detected once. The sample was PBMCs or a T cell subset sorted from them (not recorded which). These receptors all stem from a man between 18 and 29 years old who had mild COVID-19 (a few samples of this study predate the infection). Cell type and time point are not known.

The V and J genes are TRBV12-3 or TRBV12-4 and TRBJ2-3; D possibly corresponds to TRBD1 (6 bases). The CDR3 length is 14 residues. Trimming stripped 5 bases from V and 0 bases from J, with 9 bases between. The CDR3 protein is CASSTGSSTDTQYF. The CDR3 bases are TGTGCCAGCAGTACAGGGTCCAGCACAGATACGCAGTATTTT.

The genes are TRBV12-3 or TRBV12-4 and TRBJ2-1; 8 bases match TRBD2. The CDR3 sequence is 12 residues long. J lost 9 bases, V lost 8 bases, and 6 bases had no gene match. CDR3 region: CASGTGGREQFF. The CDR3, as DNA: TGTGCCAGCGGGACGGGGGGGCGTGAGCAGTTCTTC.

This clonotype occurred once. V usage is TRBV4-2 and J usage is TRBJ1-6, with TRBD1 as a possible D gene (5 bases). The CDR3 totals 15 residues. The germline V and J ends were trimmed by 1 base and 9 bases, with 13 bases remaining between them. CDR1 is LGHNA and CDR2 is YNFKEQ in the germline V gene. CDR3 loop: CASSQAMGDGSPLHF. The CDR3 DNA follows: TGTGCCAGCAGCCAAGCTATGGGGGACGGTTCACCCCTCCACTTT.